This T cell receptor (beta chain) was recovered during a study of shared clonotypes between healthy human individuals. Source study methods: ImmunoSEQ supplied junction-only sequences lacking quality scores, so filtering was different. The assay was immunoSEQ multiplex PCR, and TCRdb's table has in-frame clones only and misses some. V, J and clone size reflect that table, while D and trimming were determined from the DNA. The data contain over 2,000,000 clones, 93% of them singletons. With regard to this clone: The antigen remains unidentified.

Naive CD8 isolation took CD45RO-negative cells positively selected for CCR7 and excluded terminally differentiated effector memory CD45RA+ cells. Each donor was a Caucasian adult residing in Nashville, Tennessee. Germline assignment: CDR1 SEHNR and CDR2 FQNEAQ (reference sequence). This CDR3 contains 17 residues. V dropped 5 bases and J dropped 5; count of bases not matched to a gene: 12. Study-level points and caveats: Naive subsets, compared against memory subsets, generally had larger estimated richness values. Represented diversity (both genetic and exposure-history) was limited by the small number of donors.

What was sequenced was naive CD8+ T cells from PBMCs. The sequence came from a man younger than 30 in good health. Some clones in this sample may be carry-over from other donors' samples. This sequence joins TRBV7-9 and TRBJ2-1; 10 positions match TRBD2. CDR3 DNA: TGTGCCAGCAGCCCTGGACCGGGACTAGCGACCCACAATGAGCAGTTCTTC. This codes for CASSPGPGLATHNEQFF.